This T cell receptor (beta chain) was identified during a study of technical replicates of blood from a few donors. Here immunoSEQ multiplex PCR was the method, and the copy in TCRdb shows in-frame clones only, minus some. The sample records more than 90,000 clones, 95% being singletons. This sequence originates from a human donor in good health. The sequenced material came from T cells isolated from PBMCs.

The CDR3 region is CASSQEEGLYNEQFF. As DNA, the CDR3 is TGTGCCAGCAGCCAAGAGGAGGGGCTTTACAATGAGCAGTTCTTC. The rearrangement uses TRBV4-2 and TRBJ2-1, with D perhaps TRBD2 (6 bases). Germline loops: CDR1 LGHNA, CDR2 YNFKEQ. This CDR3 is 15 amino acids long. The V end lost 0 bases, the J end lost 4 bases, and 10 bases lay between the germline ends.